This T cell receptor (beta chain) originates from a study of blood T cell repertoires in COVID-19. Background on the study: Specimens from acute and convalescent COVID-19 originated in the United States, Italy and Spain. Sources were T cells, B-cell-depleted T cells, or PBMCs; the material itself was cDNA or gDNA.

The authors' processing: The assay estimated nucleated cells by amplifying reference gene primers. The protocol was immunoSEQ multiplex PCR, while the TCRdb copy is restricted to in-frame clones and leaves out a portion. V and J calls and clone size are those listed in that table; D and trimming were worked out from the DNA. The data contain roughly 26,000 clones, approximately 66% of them singletons. Deletions cut 2 bases from V and 0 bases from J, with 10 bases between. The germline CDR1 and CDR2 sequences are MGHRA and YSYEKL. The CDR3 sequence is 15 residues long. The sequence derives from a man between 60 and 70 years old with active or convalescent COVID-19. The chain recombines TRBV4-1 with TRBJ2-5, with a possible D match to TRBD2 (6 bases). Sequenced sample: peripheral blood. The CDR3 is CASSQRGAYQETQYF. Written as DNA, the CDR3 is TGCGCCAGCAGCCAACGCGGGGCGTACCAAGAGACCCAGTACTTC.